This T cell receptor (beta chain) was captured in a study of Ad26.COV2.S vaccination and SARS-CoV-2 variants. Whole-study context: Among those in the COV1001 Ad26.COV2.S trial arm was the donor. Recipients of Ad26.COV2.S got it intramuscularly, once or twice 56 days apart. Regarding the study as a whole: Breadth and depth estimates from TCRs may understate total T cell responses.

With regard to this clone: What it recognizes is unknown.

Using immunoSEQ multiplex PCR, the repertoire was profiled, and TCRdb retains in-frame clones only, with some absent. The table records over 250,000 clones, about 87% of them present only once. Trimming removed 6 bases at V and 4 bases at J, with 12 bases between. The CDR3 has 13 residues. The sample's treatment: around 19 received Ad26.COV2.S at low or high dose, single or two shots; about 5 received placebo; per-sample allocation not given. Material that was analyzed had been drawn on day 63 after the first vaccine or placebo injection. What was given as vaccine was an Ad26 vector encoding Wuhan-strain SARS-CoV-2 spike.

This chain uses TRBV12-3 or TRBV12-4 with TRBJ1-2, with D possibly TRBD1 on 5 matching bases. The sequence was collected from a person aged 18 to 59 who received the Ad26.COV2.S COVID-19 vaccine or a placebo. The material sequenced was peripheral blood, taken in a trial of Ad26.COV2.S vaccine versus placebo. This CDR3 is CASRGRGPYGYTF. In DNA, the CDR3 is TGTGCCAGCAGGGGGCGGGGCCCCTATGGCTACACCTTC.